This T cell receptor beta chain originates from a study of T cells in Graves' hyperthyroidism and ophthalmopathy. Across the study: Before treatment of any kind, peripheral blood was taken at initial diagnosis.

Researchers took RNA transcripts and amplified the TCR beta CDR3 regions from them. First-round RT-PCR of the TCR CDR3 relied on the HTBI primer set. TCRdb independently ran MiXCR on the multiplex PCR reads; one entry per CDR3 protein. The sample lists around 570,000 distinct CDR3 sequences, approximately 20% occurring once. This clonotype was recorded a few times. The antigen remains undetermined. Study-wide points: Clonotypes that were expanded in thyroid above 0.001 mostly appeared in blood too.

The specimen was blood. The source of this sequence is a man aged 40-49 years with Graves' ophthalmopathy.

CDR3: CASGLYPNGDEQFF. In DNA form, the CDR3 reads TGTGCTAGTGGTTTGTATCCTAATGGGGATGAGCAGTTCTTC. The V and J genes are TRBV12-5 and TRBJ2-1; D not resolved. V was pared by 2 bases and J by 8 bases, with 13 bases between. Looked up from germline, CDR1 is LGHNT and CDR2 is FRNRAP. This CDR3 comprises 14 residues.